The 25 T cell receptor beta chains listed next were all sequenced from one sample in a study of long-term antiretroviral therapy in people with HIV. Sequencing relied on immunoSEQ assay v3.0, run at survey level. Assay: immunoSEQ multiplex PCR; the TCRdb copy retains only in-frame clones and omits some. In the table there are around 18,000 clones, less than 85% of which are singletons. The sample in question was unsorted PBMCs, obtained at the start of antiretroviral therapy, before treatment. Receptor source: a man between 18 and 29 years old with HIV.

The chain employs TRBV6-5 and TRBJ1-2, with D unresolved. From germline, CDR1 is MNHEY and CDR2 SVGAGI. Trimming cost V 0 bases and J 6 bases, with 11 bases left between them. The CDR3 has 14 residues. CDR3 sequence (DNA): TGTGCCAGCAGTTACTCTAGCCCAGTCGATGGCTACACCTTC. This codes for CASSYSSPVDGYTF.

The CDR3 region has the DNA TGTGCCAGCTTGACTTTAGGGGGAGAGCAGTACTTC. Amino acids: CASLTLGGEQYF. The chain links TRBV27 to TRBJ2-7; D is perhaps TRBD1 (6 bases). Trimming removed 8 bases from V and 7 bases from J, with 15 bases in between. CDR3 size: 12 residues. Germline CDR1 MNHEY, CDR2 SMNVEV (reference sequence).

This chain connects TRBV18 to TRBJ2-7, with D possibly TRBD2 on 6 matching bases. CDR3 size: 13 residues. CDR1 and CDR2 from the germline V gene are KGHSH and LQKENI. Trimming took off 3 bases at V and 3 bases at J, with 9 bases between the two ends. DNA for the CDR3: TGTGCCAGCTCACCTGACGGGAGCTACGAGCAGTACTTC. Its translation is CASSPDGSYEQYF.

This clone was seen just once. J is TRBJ2-5 and V is TRBV19; perhaps TRBD2 as D (6 bases). V dropped 8 bases and J dropped 1 base, with 11 bases sitting between them. This CDR3 spans 13 amino acids. Germline assignment: CDR1 LNHDA and CDR2 SQIVND (reference sequence). The CDR3 reads CASQGLLQETQYF. In DNA, the CDR3 is TGTGCCAGTCAGGGACTCCTCCAAGAGACCCAGTACTTC. Full variable domain (missing parts from reference TRBV19 and TRBJ2-5): DGGITQSPKYLFRKEGQNVTLSCEQNLNHDAMYWYRQDPGQGLRLIYYSQIVNDFQKGDIAEGYSVSREKKESFPLTVTSAQKNPTAFYLCASQGLLQETQYFGPGTRLLVL.

The V call is TRBV9, the J call TRBJ1-2, with 8 bases identical to TRBD1. J lost 3 bases, V lost 4 bases, and 8 bases had no gene match. The CDR3 length is 15 residues. Per the germline V gene, CDR1 is SGDLS and CDR2 is YYNGEE. CDR3 protein: CASSLTDRADYGYTF. CDR3 DNA sequence: TGTGCCAGCAGCCTGACGGACAGGGCTGACTATGGCTACACCTTC.

Of note for this clone: One end of the junction does not line up with germline, which may come from a read error. The rearrangement uses TRBV5-1 and TRBJ1-1, with 7 nucleotides matching TRBD1. CDR3 length: 14 amino acids. Germline V gene lookup returns CDR1 SGHRS and CDR2 YFSETQ. Written as DNA, the CDR3 is TGCGCCAGCAGCTTGGTACAGGGGAACGCTGAAGCTTTCTTT. Amino acid sequence: CASSLVQGNAEAFF.

The J gene is TRBJ2-5, the V gene TRBV10-3; D is undetermined. There are 12 residues in the CDR3. Germline V CDR1 and CDR2: ENHRY, SYGVKD. Trimming removed 0 bases at V and 3 bases at J, with 2 bases between. The CDR3 here is CAISESEETQYF. In nucleotides, the CDR3 is TGTGCCATCAGTGAGTCCGAAGAGACCCAGTACTTC.

The chain combines TRBV27 with TRBJ2-2, with D tentatively TRBD1 or TRBD2 (5 bases each). This CDR3 has 15 amino acids. The V and J ends lost 5 bases and 1 base respectively, with 11 bases between them. The germline V gene has CDR1 MNHEY and CDR2 SMNVEV (reference sequence). CDR3 loop: CASSHGTGNTGELFF. As DNA, the CDR3 is TGTGCCAGCAGTCATGGGACGGGGAACACCGGGGAGCTGTTTTTT.

CDR3 region: CASSQGGGGGTLNEQFF. The CDR3 DNA sequence: TGCGCCAGCAGCCAAGGAGGCGGGGGAGGGACTCTCAATGAGCAGTTCTTC. The chain joins TRBV4-1 to TRBJ2-1; 7 positions agree with TRBD2. The CDR3 has 17 amino acids. Per the germline V gene, CDR1 is MGHRA and CDR2 is YSYEKL. Losses at the gene ends were 1 base for V and 6 bases for J; bases not matched to a gene: 12.

The V and J genes are TRBV7-9 and TRBJ2-3, with 14 bases identical to TRBD2. Per germline, CDR1 SEHNR and CDR2 FQNEAQ (reference sequence). With 5 bases clipped from V and 10 bases from J, the junction kept 11 bases outside the gene matches. The CDR3 contains 16 residues. The CDR3 sequence is CASSLGTSGSSEAQYF. The CDR3 region has the DNA TGTGCCAGCAGCCTCGGGACTAGCGGGAGTAGCGAGGCGCAGTATTTT.

The rearrangement links TRBV28 to TRBJ1-1, with TRBD1 identical over 7 bases. Per the germline V gene, CDR1 is MDHEN and CDR2 is SYDVKM. Trimming removed 6 bases from V and 0 bases from J; junction bases left unmatched: 10. The CDR3 contains 16 residues. The CDR3 DNA reads TGTGCCAGCAGAAGGCCCGGGACAGACCTGAACACTGAAGCTTTCTTT. This sequence encodes CASRRPGTDLNTEAFF.

The chain employs TRBV28 and TRBJ2-7, with D tentatively TRBD1 or TRBD2 (5 bases each). This CDR3 has 13 amino acids. Trimming removed 3 bases from V and 7 bases from J, with 13 bases in between. Germline CDR1 MDHEN, CDR2 SYDVKM. The CDR3 here is CASSLRGLWEQYF. CDR3 nucleotide sequence: TGTGCCAGCAGTTTGAGGGGTCTCTGGGAGCAGTACTTC.

This chain joins TRBV27 and TRBJ2-3; D unclear. V was cut by 2 bases and J by 4 bases, with 13 bases left in between. The V gene's germline CDR1 is MNHEY and CDR2 SMNVEV (reference sequence). The length of the CDR3 is 15 residues. For the CDR3, the DNA is TGTGCCAGCAGTTTAAGCCCCAACGAGGCAGATACGCAGTATTTT. This codes for CASSLSPNEADTQYF.

This clone has just a few counts. The chain recombines TRBV9 with TRBJ2-7; the match to TRBD1 covers 8 bases. The trim removed 4 bases at V and 2 bases at J, leaving 5 bases unmatched. The germline CDR1 and CDR2 sequences are SGDLS and YYNGEE. The CDR3 loop spans 14 amino acids. CDR3 coding DNA: TGTGCCAGCAGCCAAGGACAGGGCCCCTACGAGCAGTACTTC. Protein product: CASSQGQGPYEQYF.

The chain joins TRBV13 to TRBJ2-5; 7 positions agree with TRBD2. Trimming removed 8 bases from V and 3 bases from J; junction bases left unmatched: 21. Germline V lookup: CDR1 PRHDT, CDR2 FYEKMQ (reference sequence). CDR3 length equals 18 residues. The CDR3 loop is CASSKVASTSPEKETQYF. The CDR3 DNA reads TGTGCCAGCTCCAAGGTGGCATCGACTAGCCCCGAAAAAGAGACCCAGTACTTC.

The chain recombines TRBV14 with TRBJ2-1; D gene ambiguous. Trimming shortened V by 0 bases and J by 0 bases, and 9 bases separated the two germline ends. The CDR3 consists of 16 residues. Germline V gene data show CDR1 as SGHDN and CDR2 as FVKESK. In DNA form, the CDR3 reads TGTGCCAGCAGCCAAGATCGGATCAGCTCCTACAATGAGCAGTTCTTC. It translates to CASSQDRISSYNEQFF. Drawing the rest from reference TRBV14 and TRBJ2-1, the complete variable domain is EAGVTQFPSHSVIEKGQTVTLRCDPISGHDNLYWYRRVMGKEIKFLLHFVKESKQDESGMPNNRFLAERTGGTYSTLKVQPAELEDSGVYFCASSQDRISSYNEQFFGPGTRLTVL.

The genes are TRBV6-4 and TRBJ1-5; D gene unclear. This CDR3 spans 14 amino acids. V was pared by 3 bases and J by 8 bases, with 14 bases between. Looked up from germline, CDR1 is MRHNA and CDR2 is SNTAGT. The CDR3 nucleotides are TGTGCCAGCAGTGAAGTGGCAGCAGTTGAGCCCCAGCATTTT. Translated: CASSEVAAVEPQHF.

V usage is TRBV27 and J usage is TRBJ2-7; D call uncertain. With 3 bases removed from V and 2 bases from J, the gap between germline ends came to 8 bases. Germline V lookup: CDR1 MNHEY, CDR2 SMNVEV (reference sequence). The CDR3 covers 13 residues. CDR3: CASSFSPAYEQYF. In DNA form, the CDR3 reads TGTGCCAGCAGTTTCTCTCCGGCCTACGAGCAGTACTTC.

The chain employs TRBV7-8 and TRBJ2-7; D may match TRBD1 or TRBD2 (5 bases each). The CDR3 covers 14 residues. Germline assignment: CDR1 SGHVS and CDR2 FQNEAQ. Trimming cost V 8 bases and J 1 base, with 15 bases left between them. The CDR3, as DNA: TGTGCCAGCGCCCCCGGGGCCAGGTCCTACGAGCAGTACTTC. It specifies CASAPGARSYEQYF.

V is TRBV7-6 and J is TRBJ2-1; TRBD2 matches at 11 bases. CDR3 length: 16 residues. From germline, CDR1 is SGHVS and CDR2 FNYEAQ. V lost 1 base and J lost 5; bases outside the gene matches: 4. In DNA form, the CDR3 reads TGTGCCAGCAGCTTAGGAACTAGCGGGGGTGACAATGAGCAGTTCTTC. It specifies CASSLGTSGGDNEQFF.

This sequence joins TRBV25-1 and TRBJ2-7, with 11 nucleotides matching TRBD2. There are 17 residues in the CDR3. Per germline, CDR1 MGHDK and CDR2 SYGVNS. V lost 3 bases and J lost 6; bases outside the gene matches: 13. CDR3 in amino acids: CASSDPRLAGGPREQYF. The DNA of the CDR3 is TGTGCCAGCAGTGACCCCCGGTTAGCGGGAGGGCCCCGCGAGCAGTACTTC.

The chain combines TRBV6-1 with TRBJ2-3; D remains ambiguous. CDR3 size: 16 residues. Germline V CDR1 and CDR2: MNHNS, SASEGT. V lost 2 bases to trimming and J lost 0 bases, with 12 bases between them. The CDR3 DNA follows: TGTGCCAGCAGTGAACGGATCGGACGAAGCACAGATACGCAGTATTTT. Translation: CASSERIGRSTDTQYF.

This clone was detected once. The rearrangement joins TRBV28 to TRBJ2-7, with 7 bases that match TRBD2. CDR3 size: 14 residues. The germline gives CDR1 MDHEN, CDR2 SYDVKM. Germline trimming cut 3 bases from V and 4 bases from J; bases unmatched to any gene: 6. CDR3 sequence: CASSLAGVGYEQYF. CDR3 sequence (DNA): TGTGCCAGCAGTTTGGCGGGAGTAGGTTACGAGCAGTACTTC.

The V gene is TRBV7-9, the J gene TRBJ2-7, with 10 nucleotides matching TRBD2. This CDR3 has 17 amino acids. The germline CDR1 and CDR2 sequences are SEHNR and FQNEAQ (reference sequence). Trimming took 3 bases from V and 2 from J; bases not matched to a gene: 10. The CDR3 here is CASSFYPSGRATYEQYF. The CDR3 DNA reads TGTGCCAGCAGCTTCTACCCTAGCGGGAGAGCGACCTACGAGCAGTACTTC.

This chain links TRBV29-1 with TRBJ2-1; no definite D call. Germline V gene lookup returns CDR1 SQVTM and CDR2 ANQGSEA. The germline V and J ends were trimmed by 5 bases and 9 bases, with 11 bases remaining between them. The CDR3 sequence is 11 residues long. The CDR3 nucleotides are TGCAGCGTTAGTCGAGTTGGTGAGCAGTTCTTC. Translating it yields CSVSRVGEQFF.